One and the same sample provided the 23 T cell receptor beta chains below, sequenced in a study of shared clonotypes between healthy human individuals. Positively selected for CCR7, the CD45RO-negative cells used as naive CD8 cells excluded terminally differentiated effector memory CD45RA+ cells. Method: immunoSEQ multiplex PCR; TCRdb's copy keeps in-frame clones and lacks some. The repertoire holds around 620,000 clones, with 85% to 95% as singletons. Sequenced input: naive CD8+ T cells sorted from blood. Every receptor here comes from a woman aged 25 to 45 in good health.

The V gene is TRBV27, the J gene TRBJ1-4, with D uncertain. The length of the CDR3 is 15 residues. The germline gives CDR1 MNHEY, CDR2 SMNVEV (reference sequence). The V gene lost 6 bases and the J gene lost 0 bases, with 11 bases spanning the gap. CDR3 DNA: TGTGCCAGCAGGTCATCCCAAACAACTAATGAAAAACTGTTTTTT. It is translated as CASRSSQTTNEKLFF.

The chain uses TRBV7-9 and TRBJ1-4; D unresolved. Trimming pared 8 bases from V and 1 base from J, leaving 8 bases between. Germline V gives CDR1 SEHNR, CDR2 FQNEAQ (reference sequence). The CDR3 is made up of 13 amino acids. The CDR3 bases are TGTGCCAGCCGTGTAGTAACTAATGAAAAACTGTTTTTT. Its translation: CASRVVTNEKLFF.

CDR3 protein: CASSGSTGEVYGYTF. CDR3 sequence (DNA): TGTGCCAGCAGCGGCTCAACAGGGGAAGTCTATGGCTACACCTTC. This chain uses TRBV9 with TRBJ1-2, with 7 nucleotides matching TRBD1. Germline loops: CDR1 SGDLS, CDR2 YYNGEE. Losses at the gene ends were 3 bases for V and 4 bases for J; bases not matched to a gene: 9. The CDR3 contains 15 residues.

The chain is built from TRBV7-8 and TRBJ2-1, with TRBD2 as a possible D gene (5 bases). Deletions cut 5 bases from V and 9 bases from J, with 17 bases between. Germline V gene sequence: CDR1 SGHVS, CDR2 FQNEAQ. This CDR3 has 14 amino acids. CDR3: CASSPDLSGTEQFF. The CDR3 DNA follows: TGTGCCAGCAGCCCCGACCTCAGCGGAACTGAGCAGTTCTTC.

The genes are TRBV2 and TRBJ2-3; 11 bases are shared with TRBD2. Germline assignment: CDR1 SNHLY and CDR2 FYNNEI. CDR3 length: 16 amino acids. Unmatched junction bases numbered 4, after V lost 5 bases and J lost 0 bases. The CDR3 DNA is TGTGCCAGCAGTATGGGACTAGCGGTTAGCACAGATACGCAGTATTTT. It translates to CASSMGLAVSTDTQYF.

Written as DNA, the CDR3 is TGTGCCAGCAGTGAAGACCAGCCAAACAATCAGCCCCAGCATTTT. Encoded protein: CASSEDQPNNQPQHF. The V gene is TRBV2, the J gene TRBJ1-5; D gene ambiguous. V was clipped by 1 base and J by 3 bases, with 10 bases between them. The germline gives CDR1 SNHLY, CDR2 FYNNEI. There are 15 residues in the CDR3.

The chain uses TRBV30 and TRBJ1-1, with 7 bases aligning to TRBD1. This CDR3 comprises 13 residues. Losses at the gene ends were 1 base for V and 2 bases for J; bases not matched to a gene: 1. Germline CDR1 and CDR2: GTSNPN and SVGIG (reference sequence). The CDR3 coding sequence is TGTGCCTGGAGTGACAGGGGAAACACTGAAGCTTTCTTT. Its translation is CAWSDRGNTEAFF.

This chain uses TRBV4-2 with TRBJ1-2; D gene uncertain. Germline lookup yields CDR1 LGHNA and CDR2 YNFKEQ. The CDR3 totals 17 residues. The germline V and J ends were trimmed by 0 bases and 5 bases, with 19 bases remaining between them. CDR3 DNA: TGTGCCAGCAGCCAAGATAGGGAAACGACCAAGCTTTATGGCTACACCTTC. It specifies CASSQDRETTKLYGYTF.

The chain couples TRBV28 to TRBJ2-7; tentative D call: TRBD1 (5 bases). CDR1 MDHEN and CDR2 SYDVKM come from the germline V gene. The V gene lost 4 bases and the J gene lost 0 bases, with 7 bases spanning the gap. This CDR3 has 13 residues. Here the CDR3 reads CASSYDSSYEQYF. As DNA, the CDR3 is TGTGCCAGCAGTTATGACAGCTCCTACGAGCAGTACTTC. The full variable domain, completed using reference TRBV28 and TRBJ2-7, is DVKVTQSSRYLVKRTGEKVFLECVQDMDHENMFWYRQDPGLGLRLIYFSYDVKMKEKGDIPEGYSVSREKKERFSLILESASTNQTSMYLCASSYDSSYEQYFGPGTRLTVT.

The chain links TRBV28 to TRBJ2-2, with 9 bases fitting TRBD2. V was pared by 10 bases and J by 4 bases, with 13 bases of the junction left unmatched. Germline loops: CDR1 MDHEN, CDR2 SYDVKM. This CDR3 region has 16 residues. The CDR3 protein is CATMTEREVGTGELFF. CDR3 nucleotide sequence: TGTGCCACCATGACCGAGCGGGAGGTTGGCACCGGGGAGCTGTTTTTT. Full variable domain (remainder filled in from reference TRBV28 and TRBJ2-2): DVKVTQSSRYLVKRTGEKVFLECVQDMDHENMFWYRQDPGLGLRLIYFSYDVKMKEKGDIPEGYSVSREKKERFSLILESASTNQTSMYLCATMTEREVGTGELFFGEGSRLTVL.

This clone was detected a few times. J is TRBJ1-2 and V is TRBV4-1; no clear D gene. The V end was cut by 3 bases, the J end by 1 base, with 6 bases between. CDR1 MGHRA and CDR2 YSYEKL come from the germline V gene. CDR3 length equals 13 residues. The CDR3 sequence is CASSQRDNYGYTF. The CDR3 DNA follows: TGCGCCAGCAGCCAGCGGGATAACTATGGCTACACCTTC.

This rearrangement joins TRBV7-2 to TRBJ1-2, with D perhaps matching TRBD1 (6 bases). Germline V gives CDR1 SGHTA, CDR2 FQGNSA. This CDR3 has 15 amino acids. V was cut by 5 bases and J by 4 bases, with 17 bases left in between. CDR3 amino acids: CASSDSGGPVYGYTF. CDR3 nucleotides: TGTGCCAGCAGCGACAGCGGGGGGCCCGTCTATGGCTACACCTTC.

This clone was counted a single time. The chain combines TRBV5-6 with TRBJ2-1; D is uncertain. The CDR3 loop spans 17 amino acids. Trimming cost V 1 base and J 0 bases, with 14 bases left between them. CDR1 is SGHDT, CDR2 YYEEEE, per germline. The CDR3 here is CASSLITSRSSYNEQFF. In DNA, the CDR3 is TGTGCCAGCAGCTTGATCACTTCACGGAGCTCCTACAATGAGCAGTTCTTC. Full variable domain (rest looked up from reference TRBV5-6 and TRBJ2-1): DAGVTQSPTHLIKTRGQQVTLRCSPKSGHDTVSWYQQALGQGPQFIFQYYEEEERQRGNFPDRFSGHQFPNYSSELNVNALLLGDSALYLCASSLITSRSSYNEQFFGPGTRLTVL.

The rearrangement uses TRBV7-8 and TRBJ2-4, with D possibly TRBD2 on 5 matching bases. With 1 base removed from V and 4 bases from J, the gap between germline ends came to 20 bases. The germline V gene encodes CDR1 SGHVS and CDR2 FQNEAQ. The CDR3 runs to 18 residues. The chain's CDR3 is CASSLELLQELGKNIQYF. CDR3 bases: TGTGCCAGCAGCTTAGAGTTGCTTCAGGAACTAGGGAAAAACATTCAGTACTTC.

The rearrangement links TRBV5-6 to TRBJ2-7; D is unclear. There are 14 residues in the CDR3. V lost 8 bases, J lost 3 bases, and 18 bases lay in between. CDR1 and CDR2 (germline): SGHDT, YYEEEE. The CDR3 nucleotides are TGTGCCAGTAGTATACGAGGTCCCCACTACGAGCAGTACTTC. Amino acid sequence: CASSIRGPHYEQYF.

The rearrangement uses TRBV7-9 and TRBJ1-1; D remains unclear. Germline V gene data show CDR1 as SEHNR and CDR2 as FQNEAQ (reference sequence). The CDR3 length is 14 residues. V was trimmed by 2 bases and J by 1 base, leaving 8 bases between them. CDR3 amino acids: CASSLRGENTEAFF. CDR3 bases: TGTGCCAGCAGCTTACGCGGTGAGAACACTGAAGCTTTCTTT.

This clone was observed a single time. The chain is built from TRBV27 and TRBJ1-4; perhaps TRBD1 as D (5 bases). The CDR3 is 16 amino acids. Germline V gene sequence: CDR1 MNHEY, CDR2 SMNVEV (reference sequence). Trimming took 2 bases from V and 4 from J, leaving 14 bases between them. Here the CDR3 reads CASSLGVGLYNEKLFF. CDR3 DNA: TGTGCCAGCAGTTTAGGTGTGGGACTCTATAATGAAAAACTGTTTTTT.

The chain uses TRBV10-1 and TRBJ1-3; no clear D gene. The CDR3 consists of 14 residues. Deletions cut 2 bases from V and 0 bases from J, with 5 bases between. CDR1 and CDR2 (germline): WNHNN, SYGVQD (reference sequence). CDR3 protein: CASSETSSGNTIYF. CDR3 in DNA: TGCGCCAGCAGTGAGACAAGCTCTGGAAACACCATATATTTT.

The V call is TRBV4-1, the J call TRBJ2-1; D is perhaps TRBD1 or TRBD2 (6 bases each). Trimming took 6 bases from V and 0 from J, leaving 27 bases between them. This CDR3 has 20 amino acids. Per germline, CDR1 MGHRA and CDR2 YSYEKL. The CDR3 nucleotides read TGCGCCAGCAGAAGAGGACAGAGAGTTAGCGGTACAAGCTCCTACAATGAGCAGTTCTTC. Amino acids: CASRRGQRVSGTSSYNEQFF.

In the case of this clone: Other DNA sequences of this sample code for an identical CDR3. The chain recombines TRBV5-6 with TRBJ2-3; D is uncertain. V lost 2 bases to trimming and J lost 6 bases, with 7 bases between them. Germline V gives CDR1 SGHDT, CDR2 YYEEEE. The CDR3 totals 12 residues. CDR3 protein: CASSFGSDTQYF. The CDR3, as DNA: TGTGCCAGCAGCTTCGGGTCGGATACGCAGTATTTT.

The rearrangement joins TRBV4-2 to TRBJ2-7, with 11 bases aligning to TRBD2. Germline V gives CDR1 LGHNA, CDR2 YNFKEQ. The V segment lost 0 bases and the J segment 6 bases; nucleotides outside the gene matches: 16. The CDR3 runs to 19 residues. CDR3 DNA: TGTGCCAGCAGCCAAGATCCCCCTAGCGGGAGGACTATATTACCCGAGCAGTACTTC. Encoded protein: CASSQDPPSGRTILPEQYF.

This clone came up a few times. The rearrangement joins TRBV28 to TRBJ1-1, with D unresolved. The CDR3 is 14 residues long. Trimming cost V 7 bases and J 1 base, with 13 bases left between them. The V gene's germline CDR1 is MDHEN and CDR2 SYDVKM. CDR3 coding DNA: TGTGCCAGCACCCCCGCACGGAAGAACACTGAAGCTTTCTTT. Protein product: CASTPARKNTEAFF.

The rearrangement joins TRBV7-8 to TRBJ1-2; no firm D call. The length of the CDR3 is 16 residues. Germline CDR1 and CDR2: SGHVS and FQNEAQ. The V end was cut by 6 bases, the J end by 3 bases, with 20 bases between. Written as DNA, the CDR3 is TGTGCCAGCAGTTTAAAAAGGGTTTTGCTAGACTATGGCTACACCTTC. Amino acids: CASSLKRVLLDYGYTF.